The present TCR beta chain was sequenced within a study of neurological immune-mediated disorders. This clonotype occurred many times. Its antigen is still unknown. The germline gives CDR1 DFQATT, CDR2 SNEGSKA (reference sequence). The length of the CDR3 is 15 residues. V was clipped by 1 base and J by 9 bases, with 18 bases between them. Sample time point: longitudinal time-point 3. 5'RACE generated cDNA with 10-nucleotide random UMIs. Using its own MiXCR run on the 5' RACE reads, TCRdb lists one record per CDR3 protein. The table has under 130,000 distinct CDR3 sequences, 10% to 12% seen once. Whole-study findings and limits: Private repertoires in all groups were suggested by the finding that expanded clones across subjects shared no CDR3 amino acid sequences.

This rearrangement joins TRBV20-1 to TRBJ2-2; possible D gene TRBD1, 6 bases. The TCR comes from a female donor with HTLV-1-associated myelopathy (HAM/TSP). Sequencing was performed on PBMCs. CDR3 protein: CSARGGQGTLRELFF. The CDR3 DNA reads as TGCAGTGCTAGAGGGGGGCAGGGTACCCTCCGGGAGCTGTTTTTT.